This T cell receptor beta chain was captured in a study of OX40 agonist ivuxolimab in advanced cancers. Turning to the study itself: With ivuxolimab, an agonistic anti-OX40 (CD134) antibody, patients were treated.

This clone was seen only a few times. Antigen specificity is unknown. Patients were ruled out by autoimmune disease history or systemic immunosuppression. Study conclusions and caveats: Researchers did not establish what antigens the expanded peripheral T cells target.

The protocol was immunoSEQ multiplex PCR, while the TCRdb copy is restricted to in-frame clones and leaves out a portion. Seen here are fewer than 75,000 clones, around 90% observed once, and the top ten hold around 2.8%. Sequenced here: CD4+ or CD8+ T cells sorted from blood, sampled in a trial of the OX40 agonist ivuxolimab. The TCR comes from an adult with an advanced solid tumor such as melanoma, head and neck, liver or kidney cancer.

CDR3 DNA sequence: TGTGCCAGCAGCTTGGGGCATCCGAACACTGAAGCTTTCTTT. It specifies CASSLGHPNTEAFF. The chain uses TRBV5-6 and TRBJ1-1; D gene uncertain. The CDR3 sequence is 14 residues long. The V and J ends lost 0 bases and 1 base respectively, with 7 bases between them. Germline assignment: CDR1 SGHDT and CDR2 YYEEEE.